One sample yielded the 22 T cell receptor beta chains listed below, sequenced in a study of T cell responses to AZD1222 COVID-19 vaccine. TCRdb's copy holds only in-frame clones and misses some; the assay was immunoSEQ multiplex PCR. In the table there are about 85,000 clones, 86% of which are singletons. Sequenced material: peripheral blood, taken on day 0 of AZD1222 vaccination. These receptors were taken from an adult in good health.

This chain joins TRBV5-4 and TRBJ2-7; no firm D call. Germline V gene data show CDR1 as SGHNT and CDR2 as YYREEE (reference sequence). CDR3 length equals 14 residues. V lost 3 bases and J lost 4, with 14 bases in between. CDR3 sequence: CASSSDAMDYEQYF. CDR3 in DNA: TGTGCCAGCAGCTCGGACGCCATGGATTACGAGCAGTACTTC. The full variable domain, with the rest looked up from reference TRBV5-4 and TRBJ2-7, is ETGVTQSPTHLIKTRGQQVTLRCSSQSGHNTVSWYQQALGQGPQFIFQYYREEENGRGNFPPRFSGLQFPNYSSELNVNALELDDSALYLCASSSDAMDYEQYFGPGTRLTVT.

The CDR3 region is CAISTSPGTSQAHEQFF. The CDR3 DNA follows: TGTGCCATCAGTACCTCCCCGGGGACTAGCCAGGCGCATGAGCAGTTCTTC. The chain links TRBV10-3 to TRBJ2-1; 9 positions agree with TRBD2. Germline trimming cut 5 bases from V and 8 bases from J; bases unmatched to any gene: 16. The germline V gene has CDR1 ENHRY and CDR2 SYGVKD. The CDR3 is made up of 17 amino acids.

This chain joins TRBV5-1 and TRBJ1-4, with D perhaps matching TRBD1 (6 bases). The length of the CDR3 is 15 residues. Germline V CDR1 and CDR2: SGHRS, YFSETQ. Trimming cost V 4 bases and J 7 bases, with 17 bases left between them. The CDR3 DNA follows: TGCGCCAGCAGCGGGACCGGGACAAGAACTGAAAAACTGTTTTTT. Translation gives CASSGTGTRTEKLFF.

This clone was observed once. This sequence joins TRBV2 and TRBJ1-1; D ambiguous. V lost 8 bases, J lost 0 bases, and 10 bases lay in between. Per the germline V gene, CDR1 is SNHLY and CDR2 is FYNNEI. This CDR3 comprises 13 residues. CDR3: CASYLRMNTEAFF. CDR3 coding DNA: TGTGCCAGCTATCTCCGGATGAACACTGAAGCTTTCTTT.

This clone was seen once. The chain uses TRBV21-1 and TRBJ2-7; the table gives TRBD2 as D, unverified against the DNA. TRBV21-1 is labeled a pseudogene. The CDR3 is made up of 17 amino acids. CDR3 in DNA: TGTGCCAGCAGGACTGGGTGGCTAGCGGGAGGGCCCTACGAGCAGTACTTC. Translating it yields CASRTGWLAGGPYEQYF.

The chain uses TRBV11-3 and TRBJ2-7, with 10 bases lining up with TRBD2. The CDR3 runs to 15 residues. Germline-derived CDR1 and CDR2 are SGHNT and YENEEA. The V and J ends lost 1 base and 2 bases, in that order; junction bases with no gene match: 2. DNA of the CDR3: TGTGCCAGCAGCTTAGCCGGGACTAGCGCCTACGAGCAGTACTTC. Its translation: CASSLAGTSAYEQYF.

This chain's CDR3 is CASSLGAPTYEQYF. Written as DNA, the CDR3 is TGTGCCAGCAGCTTAGGGGCGCCAACCTACGAGCAGTACTTC. The gene calls are TRBV11-2 and TRBJ2-7; D remains unclear. Per the germline V gene, CDR1 is SGHAT and CDR2 is FQNNGV. V lost 1 base and J lost 2, with 9 bases in between. This CDR3 comprises 14 residues.

J is TRBJ2-7 and V is TRBV6-5, with D tentatively TRBD2 (5 bases). Germline CDR1 is MNHEY and CDR2 is SVGAGI. The CDR3 length is 13 residues. Trimming removed 4 bases from V and 1 base from J, with 8 bases in between. CDR3 in amino acids: CASSSGESYEQYF. CDR3 in DNA: TGTGCCAGCAGTTCCGGGGAGTCCTACGAGCAGTACTTC.

This sequence joins TRBV29-1 and TRBJ2-7, with D tentatively TRBD2 (5 bases). The CDR3 extends over 13 amino acids. Trimming left V 4 bases short and J 5 bases short, with 15 bases between. The germline V gene has CDR1 SQVTM and CDR2 ANQGSEA. The CDR3 here is CSVVRTGLNEQYF. The CDR3 coding sequence is TGCAGCGTTGTAAGGACTGGCCTTAACGAGCAGTACTTC.

The CDR3 reads CASNPRDYGYTF. CDR3 sequence (DNA): TGTGCCAGTAATCCCCGGGACTATGGCTACACCTTC. The chain carries TRBV19 and TRBJ1-2; no clear D. Germline loops: CDR1 LNHDA, CDR2 SQIVND (reference sequence). This CDR3 has 12 amino acids. Deletions cut 7 bases from V and 3 bases from J, with 9 bases between.

This chain uses TRBV11-2 with TRBJ2-3; possibly TRBD2 for D (6 bases). Trimming removed 5 bases at V and 1 base at J, with 13 bases between. The CDR3 extends over 15 amino acids. CDR1 SGHAT and CDR2 FQNNGV come from the germline V gene. The CDR3 region is CASSRQTRGTDTQYF. CDR3 nucleotides: TGTGCCAGCAGCCGACAGACTAGGGGCACAGATACGCAGTATTTT.

V usage is TRBV28 and J usage is TRBJ1-1; 9 bases are a match to TRBD1. With V trimmed by 2 bases and J by 5 bases, 3 bases remained unmatched. The CDR3 sequence is 14 residues long. Per the germline V gene, CDR1 is MDHEN and CDR2 is SYDVKM. The CDR3 loop reads CASSLGQGMTEAFF. CDR3 nucleotides: TGTGCCAGCAGTTTAGGACAGGGGATGACTGAAGCTTTCTTT.

The rearrangement links TRBV5-1 to TRBJ1-5, with D unclear. Between the trimmed V and J ends, which lost 0 bases and 0 bases, there was a span of 13 bases. Germline-derived CDR1 and CDR2 are SGHRS and YFSETQ. The CDR3 is 17 residues long. The CDR3 loop is CASSLGVGENSNQPQHF. The CDR3 bases are TGCGCCAGCAGCTTGGGAGTAGGTGAGAATAGCAATCAGCCCCAGCATTTT.

This chain links TRBV9 with TRBJ2-1; TRBD2 matches 7 bases. There are 15 residues in the CDR3. Germline V gene data show CDR1 as SGDLS and CDR2 as YYNGEE. The V gene end was trimmed by 0 bases and the J gene end by 5 bases; junction bases not matched to a gene: 5. The DNA for the CDR3 is TGTGCCAGCAGCGTAGCTTGGGGGGGAAACAATGAGCAGTTCTTC. Amino acid sequence: CASSVAWGGNNEQFF. Variable domain in full (rest from reference TRBV9 and TRBJ2-1): DSGVTQTPKHLITATGQRVTLRCSPRSGDLSVYWYQQSLDQGLQFLIQYYNGEERAKGNILERFSAQQFPDLHSELNLSSLELGDSALYFCASSVAWGGNNEQFFGPGTRLTVL.

The chain employs TRBV6-5 and TRBJ2-1; D not resolved. Per the germline V gene, CDR1 is MNHEY and CDR2 is SVGAGI. Trimming took 4 bases from V and 4 from J, leaving 2 bases between them. This CDR3 region has 11 residues. The CDR3 DNA is TGTGCCAGCAGTTGGTACAATGAGCAGTTCTTC. Amino acids: CASSWYNEQFF.

The chain joins TRBV19 to TRBJ2-6; the match to TRBD2 covers 8 bases. The length of the CDR3 is 15 residues. With 7 bases clipped from V and 0 bases from J, the junction kept 2 bases outside the gene matches. Germline V gene data show CDR1 as LNHDA and CDR2 as SQIVND (reference sequence). As DNA, the CDR3 is TGTGCCAGTATTAGCGGGGCCTCTGGGGCCAACGTCCTGACTTTC. It yields the protein CASISGASGANVLTF.

This clone was observed a few times. The chain carries TRBV30 and TRBJ1-2, with D maybe TRBD1 (5 bases). CDR3 length: 13 amino acids. V shed 3 bases and J shed 2 bases, with 10 bases lying between them. Germline V gene lookup returns CDR1 GTSNPN and CDR2 SVGIG (reference sequence). Here the CDR3 reads CAWRDTYNYGYTF. DNA for the CDR3: TGTGCCTGGAGGGACACATACAACTATGGCTACACCTTC. Full variable domain (rest looked up from reference TRBV30 and TRBJ1-2): SQTIHQWPATLVQPVGSPLSLECTVEGTSNPNLYWYRQAAGRGLQLLFYSVGIGQISSEVPQNLSASRPQDRQFILSSKKLLLSDSGFYLCAWRDTYNYGYTFGSGTRLTVV.

The chain joins TRBV28 to TRBJ1-5; no clear D. The V and J ends lost 5 bases and 0 bases respectively, with 5 bases between them. Germline CDR1 reads MDHEN; CDR2 reads SYDVKM. The CDR3 loop spans 13 amino acids. CDR3 residues: CASSRSSNQPQHF. The CDR3 region has the DNA TGTGCCAGCAGTCGGAGTAGCAATCAGCCCCAGCATTTT. The whole variable domain, remainder taken from reference TRBV28 and TRBJ1-5, is DVKVTQSSRYLVKRTGEKVFLECVQDMDHENMFWYRQDPGLGLRLIYFSYDVKMKEKGDIPEGYSVSREKKERFSLILESASTNQTSMYLCASSRSSNQPQHFGDGTRLSIL.

The chain recombines TRBV29-1 with TRBJ1-1; D call uncertain. The CDR3 consists of 12 residues. Trimming took 4 bases from V and 0 from J, leaving 6 bases between them. Germline V gives CDR1 SQVTM, CDR2 ANQGSEA. Here the CDR3 reads CSVGQLNTEAFF. DNA of the CDR3: TGCAGCGTTGGGCAGTTGAACACTGAAGCTTTCTTT.

The V gene is TRBV10-3, the J gene TRBJ2-1; TRBD2 aligns across 10 bases. CDR1 is ENHRY and CDR2 is SYGVKD in the germline V gene. Trimming took 4 bases from V and 1 from J; bases not matched to a gene: 7. This CDR3 is built from 17 residues. The CDR3 DNA is TGTGCCATCAGTGGAGCCCCTAGCGGGGGATCCTACAATGAGCAGTTCTTC. The encoded protein is CAISGAPSGGSYNEQFF.

The chain's CDR3 is CAWSVVRANSPLHF. The CDR3 nucleotides are TGTGCCTGGAGTGTGGTGAGAGCCAATTCACCCCTCCACTTT. The chain joins TRBV30 to TRBJ1-6; no definite D call. Between the trimmed V and J ends, which lost 0 bases and 7 bases, there was a span of 10 bases. The CDR3 runs 14 residues. Per the germline V gene, CDR1 is GTSNPN and CDR2 is SVGIG (reference sequence).

V is TRBV4-2 and J is TRBJ2-1; the D gene is possibly TRBD2 (7 bases). Trimming stripped 0 bases from V and 4 bases from J, with 16 bases between. The germline V gene encodes CDR1 LGHNA and CDR2 YNFKEQ. The CDR3 runs to 17 residues. CDR3 residues: CASSQEGRVGGYNEQFF. The CDR3 nucleotides are TGTGCCAGCAGCCAAGAAGGGAGGGTAGGGGGATACAATGAGCAGTTCTTC.